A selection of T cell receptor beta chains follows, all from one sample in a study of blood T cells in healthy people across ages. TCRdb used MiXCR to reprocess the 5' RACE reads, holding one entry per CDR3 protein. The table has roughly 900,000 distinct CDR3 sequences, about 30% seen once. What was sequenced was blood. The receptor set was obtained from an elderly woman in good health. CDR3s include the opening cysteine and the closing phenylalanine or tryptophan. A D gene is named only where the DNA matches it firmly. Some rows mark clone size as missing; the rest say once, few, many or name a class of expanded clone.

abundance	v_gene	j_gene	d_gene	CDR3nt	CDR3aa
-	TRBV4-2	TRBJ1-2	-	TGTGCCAGCAGCCAAGATCTGGTGGCATACTATGGCTACACCTTC	CASSQDLVAYYGYTF
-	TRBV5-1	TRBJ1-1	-	TGCGCCAGCAGCCGATACAGGAACACTGAAGCTTTCTTT	CASSRYRNTEAFF
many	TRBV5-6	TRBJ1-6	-	TGTGCCAGCAGCTTGGAGGGGCTAAGTTCACCCCTCCACTTT	CASSLEGLSSPLHF
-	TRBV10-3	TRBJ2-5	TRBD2	TGTGCCATCCGCGGACTAGCGCAAGAGACCCAGTACTTC	CAIRGLAQETQYF
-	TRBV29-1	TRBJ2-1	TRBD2	TGCAGCGTAAAGTCCAGCGGGAGTTCCTACAATGAGCAGTTCTTC	CSVKSSGSSYNEQFF
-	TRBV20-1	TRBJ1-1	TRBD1	TGCAGTGCTAGTCGAGTCGGGACAGTGAACACTGAAGCTTTCTTT	CSASRVGTVNTEAFF
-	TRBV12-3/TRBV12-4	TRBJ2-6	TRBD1	TGTGCCAGCACCACCGGGACAGGGGGCCCTGGGGCCAACGTCCTGACTTTC	CASTTGTGGPGANVLTF
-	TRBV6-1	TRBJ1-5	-	TGTGCCAGCACCTCCTTGCGAGATAGCAATCAGCCCCAGCATTTT	CASTSLRDSNQPQHF
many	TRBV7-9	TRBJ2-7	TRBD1	TGTGCCAGCAGCTTAGCTGAGACAGGGGGCCACGAGCAGTACTTC	CASSLAETGGHEQYF
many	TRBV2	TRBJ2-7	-	TGTGCCAGCTCGACTAGAATCGAGCAGTACTTC	CASSTRIEQYF
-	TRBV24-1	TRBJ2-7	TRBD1	TGTGCCACCAGTGATTCCAGACAGGGCAGCTACGAGCAGTACTTC	CATSDSRQGSYEQYF
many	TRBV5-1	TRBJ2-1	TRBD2	TGCGCCAGCAGCCCCGGCTTCGGGACTAGCGACTACAATGAGCAGTTCTTC	CASSPGFGTSDYNEQFF
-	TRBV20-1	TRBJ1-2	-	TGCAGTGCTAGAGATGAGGCAGGTGCTAACTATGGCTACACCTTC	CSARDEAGANYGYTF
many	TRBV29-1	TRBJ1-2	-	TGCAGCGTCTGGGGGACGGGATATGGCTACACCTTC	CSVWGTGYGYTF
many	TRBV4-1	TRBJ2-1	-	TGCGCCAGCAGCCACCCTCCGGGGCCCTACAATGAGCAGTTCTTC	CASSHPPGPYNEQFF
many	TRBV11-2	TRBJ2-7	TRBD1	TGTGCCAGCAGCTTTTCCCCCACTCAGGGGGCCTACGAGCAGTACTTC	CASSFSPTQGAYEQYF
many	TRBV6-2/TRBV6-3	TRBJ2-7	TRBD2	TGTGCCAGCAGTCAACTAGCGGGGGGCTCCTACGAGCAGTACTTC	CASSQLAGGSYEQYF
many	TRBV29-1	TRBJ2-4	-	TGCAGCGTGGCAGCCAAAAACATTCAGTACTTC	CSVAAKNIQYF
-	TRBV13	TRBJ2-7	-	TGTGCCAGCACCGAACACGCGGACAATGAGCAGTACTTC	CASTEHADNEQYF
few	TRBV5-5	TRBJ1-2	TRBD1	TGTGCCAGCAGCTTGGATAGACAGGGGTTAGCTTATGGCTACACCTTC	CASSLDRQGLAYGYTF
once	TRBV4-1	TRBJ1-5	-	TGCGCCAGCAGCCAAGGGATCAGGGGAAGTAGCAATCAGCCCCAGCATTTT	CASSQGIRGSSNQPQHF
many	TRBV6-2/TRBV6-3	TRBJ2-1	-	TGTGCCAGCAGTCAATCATCGTGGACTCGAATGGGGAATGAGCAGTTCTTC	CASSQSSWTRMGNEQFF
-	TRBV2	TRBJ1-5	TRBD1	TGTGCCAGCAGAGGGGGACAGACGTCAGTCCAGCATTTT	CASRGGQTSVQHF
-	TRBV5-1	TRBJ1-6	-	TGCGCCAGCAGCCCCCGGGACCTTCGGGACTATAATTCACCCCTCCACTTT	CASSPRDLRDYNSPLHF
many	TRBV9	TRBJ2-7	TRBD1	TGTGCCAGCAGCGTAGCCCCGGACAGGGGAGGGGTGCAGTACTTC	CASSVAPDRGGVQYF
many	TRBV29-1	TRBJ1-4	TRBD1	TGCAGCGCGTGGGGACAGGCGCATGAAAAACTGTTTTTT	CSAWGQAHEKLFF